The clone carrying this T cell receptor (beta chain) was seen a few times. Its antigen remains unidentified. This sample is part of a study of T-cell reconstitution after alpha-beta-depleted transplantation in children. Findings of the study overall: At day 60, the high TCRbeta diversity found in some patients originated from recipient T cells and thymic progenitors that had survived.

This CDR3 contains 15 residues. Germline V gene data show CDR1 as SGHRS and CDR2 as YFSETQ. V was pared by 5 bases and J by 2 bases, with 8 bases of the junction left unmatched. Researchers prepared the TCRbeta library using unique molecular identifiers, the study reports. Via MiXCR, TCRdb re-called the PCR reads, giving one row per CDR3 protein. The data contain under 850,000 distinct CDR3 sequences, around 13% of them seen just once; the ten biggest clones take up around 0.8%. J is TRBJ2-7 and V is TRBV5-1, with 9 bases identical to TRBD1. The specimen comprised PBMCs, sampled before TCRalphabeta/CD19-depleted stem cell transplant. The sequence was obtained from a girl aged 2 to 9 with congenital amegakaryocytic thrombocytopenia, due to receive a stem cell transplant. The CDR3 sequence: CASRTLQGATYEQYF. CDR3 coding DNA: TGCGCCAGCAGAACCTTACAGGGGGCCACCTACGAGCAGTACTTC.